What follows are 6 T cell receptor beta chains derived from one specimen sequenced in a study of blood T cell repertoires in COVID-19. The table came from immunoSEQ multiplex PCR; TCRdb's copy has only in-frame clones and leaves some out. Of about 55,000 clones listed, 85% to 90% are singletons. The sample comprised peripheral blood. The receptors here all came from a man in his sixties with active COVID-19.

The chain uses TRBV25-1 and TRBJ2-1; 9 bases map to TRBD2. This CDR3 region has 18 residues. V lost 5 bases to trimming and J lost 8 bases; unmatched junction nucleotides: 19. Germline V lookup: CDR1 MGHDK, CDR2 SYGVNS. In DNA form, the CDR3 reads TGTGCCAGCAGTCCTAGGGGTCTGGCTAGCGGGATTAGCGATGAGCAGTTCTTC. Residues: CASSPRGLASGISDEQFF.

This clone was seen a single time. The V call is TRBV6-4, the J call TRBJ2-3; D is unclear. CDR3 length equals 15 residues. In germline, CDR1 is MRHNA, CDR2 SNTAGT. The V end lost 4 bases, the J end lost 2 bases, and 13 bases lay between the germline ends. The CDR3: CASSAMPQATDTQYF. CDR3 in DNA: TGTGCCAGCAGTGCTATGCCTCAGGCCACAGATACGCAGTATTTT.

The chain combines TRBV5-3 with TRBJ2-1; 10 nucleotides align to TRBD2. Being an ORF, TRBV5-3 has a function that is uncertain. Unmatched junction bases numbered 15, after V lost 6 bases and J lost 15 bases. The length of the CDR3 is 14 residues. The CDR3 protein is CARKSGRADLLGFF. DNA for the CDR3: TGTGCCAGAAAGAGCGGGAGGGCCGATCTCTTGGGGTTCTTC.

This chain links TRBV18 with TRBJ2-6; the D is unclear. The CDR3 totals 16 residues. Germline loops: CDR1 KGHSH, CDR2 LQKENI. V shed 6 bases and J shed 0 bases, with 12 bases lying between them. CDR3 amino acids: CASSNPGRSGANVLTF. The CDR3 bases are TGTGCCAGCTCTAATCCAGGCCGCTCTGGGGCCAACGTCCTGACTTTC. Combining the CDR3 with reference TRBV18 and TRBJ2-6 gives the whole variable domain NAGVMQNPRHLVRRRGQEARLRCSPMKGHSHVYWYRQLPEEGLKFMVYLQKENIIDESGMPKERFSAEFPKEGPSILRIQQVVRGDSAAYFCASSNPGRSGANVLTFGAGSRLTVL.

V gene TRBV5-1 combines with J gene TRBJ2-7; 10 bases fit TRBD2. Per the germline V gene, CDR1 is SGHRS and CDR2 is YFSETQ. The CDR3 consists of 17 residues. The V segment lost 4 bases and the J segment 3 bases; nucleotides outside the gene matches: 13. CDR3 protein: CASSAGALAGVYYEQYF. The CDR3 DNA reads as TGCGCCAGCAGCGCCGGCGCGCTAGCGGGAGTTTACTACGAGCAGTACTTC.

The chain recombines TRBV6-5 with TRBJ2-7; 8 nucleotides match TRBD1. J lost 4 bases, V lost 0 bases, and 2 bases had no gene match. The CDR3 totals 14 residues. Germline V CDR1 and CDR2: MNHEY, SVGAGI. The CDR3: CASSYSHRGYEQYF. CDR3 DNA: TGTGCCAGCAGTTACTCCCACAGGGGGTACGAGCAGTACTTC.